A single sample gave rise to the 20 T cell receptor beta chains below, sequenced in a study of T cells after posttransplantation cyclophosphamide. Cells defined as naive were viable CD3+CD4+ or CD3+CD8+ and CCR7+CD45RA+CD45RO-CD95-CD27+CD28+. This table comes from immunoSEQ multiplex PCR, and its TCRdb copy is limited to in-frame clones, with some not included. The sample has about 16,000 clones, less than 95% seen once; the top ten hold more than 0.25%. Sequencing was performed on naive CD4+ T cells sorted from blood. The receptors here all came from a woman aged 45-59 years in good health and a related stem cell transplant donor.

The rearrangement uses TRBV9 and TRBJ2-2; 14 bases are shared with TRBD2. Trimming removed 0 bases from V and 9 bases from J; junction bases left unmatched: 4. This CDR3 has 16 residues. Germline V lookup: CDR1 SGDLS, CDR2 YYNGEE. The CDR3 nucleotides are TGTGCCAGCAGCGTAGCCGGGACTAGCGGGAGTAGGGAGCTGTTTTTT. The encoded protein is CASSVAGTSGSRELFF.

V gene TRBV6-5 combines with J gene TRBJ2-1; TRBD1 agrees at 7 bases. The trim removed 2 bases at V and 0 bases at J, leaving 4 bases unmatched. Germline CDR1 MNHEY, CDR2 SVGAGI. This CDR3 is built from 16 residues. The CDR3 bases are TGTGCCAGCAGTTACAGGTCAGGGGGCTCCTACAATGAGCAGTTCTTC. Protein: CASSYRSGGSYNEQFF.

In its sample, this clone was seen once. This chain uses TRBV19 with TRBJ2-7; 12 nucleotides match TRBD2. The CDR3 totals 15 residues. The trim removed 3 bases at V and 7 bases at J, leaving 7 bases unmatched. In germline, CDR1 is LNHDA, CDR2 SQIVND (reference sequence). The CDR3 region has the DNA TGTGCCAGTAGTATCGCTAGCGGGAGGGCCCGAGAGCAGTACTTC. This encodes CASSIASGRAREQYF.

The CDR3 sequence: CASSLAGAGAPYEQYF. For the CDR3, the DNA is TGTGCCAGCAGCTTAGCGGGGGCGGGGGCGCCCTACGAGCAGTACTTC. The chain joins TRBV7-2 to TRBJ2-7, with a possible D match to TRBD2 (7 bases). The ends were cut back, 0 bases at V and 2 bases at J, with 14 bases in the middle. Germline CDR1 reads SGHTA; CDR2 reads FQGNSA. The CDR3 is 16 amino acids.

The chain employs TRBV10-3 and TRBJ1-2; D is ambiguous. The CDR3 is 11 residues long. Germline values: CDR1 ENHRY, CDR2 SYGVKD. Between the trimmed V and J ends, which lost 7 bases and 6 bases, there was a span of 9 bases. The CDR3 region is CAITGSNGYTF. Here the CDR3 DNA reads TGTGCCATCACAGGATCGAATGGCTACACCTTC.

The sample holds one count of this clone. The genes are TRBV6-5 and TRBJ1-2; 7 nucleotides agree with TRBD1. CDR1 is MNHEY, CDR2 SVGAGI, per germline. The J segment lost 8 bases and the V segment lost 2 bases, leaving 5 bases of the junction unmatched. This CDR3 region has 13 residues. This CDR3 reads CASSYEAGGGYTF. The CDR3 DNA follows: TGTGCCAGCAGTTACGAGGCAGGGGGGGGCTACACCTTC.

The CDR3 DNA sequence: TGTGCCTGGAGTCGAATCATCAGAGATACGCAGTATTTT. It codes for CAWSRIIRDTQYF. The J gene is TRBJ2-3, the V gene TRBV30; no firm D call. Germline assignment: CDR1 GTSNPN and CDR2 SVGIG (reference sequence). The CDR3 has 13 amino acids. Trimming stripped 2 bases from V and 5 bases from J, with 11 bases between.

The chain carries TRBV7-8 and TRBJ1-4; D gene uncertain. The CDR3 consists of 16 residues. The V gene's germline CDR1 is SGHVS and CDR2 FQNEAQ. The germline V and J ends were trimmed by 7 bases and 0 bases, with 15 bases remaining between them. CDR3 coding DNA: TGTGCCAGCAACTCTAGCCGAGTAGCAACTAATGAAAAACTGTTTTTT. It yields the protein CASNSSRVATNEKLFF.

The CDR3 region is CASSLARIGEQPQHF. CDR3 bases: TGTGCCAGCAGCTTAGCGCGTATCGGAGAACAGCCCCAGCATTTT. V and J are TRBV7-9 and TRBJ1-5, with D hard to call. Trimming stripped 0 bases from V and 7 bases from J, with 13 bases between. The CDR3 loop spans 15 amino acids. The germline gives CDR1 SEHNR, CDR2 FQNEAQ (reference sequence).

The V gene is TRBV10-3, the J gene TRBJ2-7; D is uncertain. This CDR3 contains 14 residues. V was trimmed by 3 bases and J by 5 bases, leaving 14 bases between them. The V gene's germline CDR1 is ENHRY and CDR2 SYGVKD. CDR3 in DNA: TGTGCCATCAGTGACTCCAGTGTGCACCACGAGCAGTACTTC. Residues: CAISDSSVHHEQYF.

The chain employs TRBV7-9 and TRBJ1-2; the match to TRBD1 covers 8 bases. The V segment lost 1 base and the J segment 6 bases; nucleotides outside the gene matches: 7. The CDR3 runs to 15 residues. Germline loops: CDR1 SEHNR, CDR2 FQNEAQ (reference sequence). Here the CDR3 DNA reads TGTGCCAGCAGCTTAGTGCGCCAGGGGGCAGATGGCTACACCTTC. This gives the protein CASSLVRQGADGYTF.

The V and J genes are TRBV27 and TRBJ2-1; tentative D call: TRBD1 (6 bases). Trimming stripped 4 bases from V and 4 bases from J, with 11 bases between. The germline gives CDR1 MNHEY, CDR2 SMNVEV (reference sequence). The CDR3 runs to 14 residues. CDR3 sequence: CASSSGTPYNEQFF. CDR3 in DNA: TGTGCCAGCAGTTCCGGGACACCGTACAATGAGCAGTTCTTC.

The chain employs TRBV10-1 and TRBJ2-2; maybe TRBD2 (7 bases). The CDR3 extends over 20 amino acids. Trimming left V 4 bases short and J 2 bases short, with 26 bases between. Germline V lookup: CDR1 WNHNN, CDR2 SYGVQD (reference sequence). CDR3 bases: TGCGCCAGCAGTGGATTCAGGCGGGGGCCCGGGGGCTTTAACACCGGGGAGCTGTTTTTT. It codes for CASSGFRRGPGGFNTGELFF.

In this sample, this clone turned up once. In DNA, the CDR3 is TGCGCCAGCAGCCAAGTAGCGGAGATTACCTACAATGAGCAGTTCTTC. Protein: CASSQVAEITYNEQFF. The chain joins TRBV4-1 to TRBJ2-1; tentatively, D is TRBD2 (6 bases). The V gene's germline CDR1 is MGHRA and CDR2 YSYEKL. The CDR3 length is 16 residues. The V and J ends lost 1 base and 2 bases respectively, with 12 bases between them.

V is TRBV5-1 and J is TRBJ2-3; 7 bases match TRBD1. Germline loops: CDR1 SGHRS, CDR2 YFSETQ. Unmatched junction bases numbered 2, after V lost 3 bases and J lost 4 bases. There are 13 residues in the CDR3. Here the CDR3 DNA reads TGCGCCAGCAGCTCGACAGGGCCAGATACGCAGTATTTT. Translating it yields CASSSTGPDTQYF.

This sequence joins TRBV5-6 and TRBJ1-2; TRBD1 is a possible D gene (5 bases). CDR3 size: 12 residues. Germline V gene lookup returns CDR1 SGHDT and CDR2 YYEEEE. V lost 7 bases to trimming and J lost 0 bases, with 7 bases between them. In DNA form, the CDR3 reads TGTGCCAGCCGCAGGGCTAACTATGGCTACACCTTC. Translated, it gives CASRRANYGYTF.

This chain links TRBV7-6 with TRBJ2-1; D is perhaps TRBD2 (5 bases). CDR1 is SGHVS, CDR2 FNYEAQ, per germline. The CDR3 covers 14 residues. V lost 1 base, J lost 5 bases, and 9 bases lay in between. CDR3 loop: CASSLGGAHNEQFF. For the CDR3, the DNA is TGTGCCAGCAGCTTAGGGGGAGCCCACAATGAGCAGTTCTTC.

CDR3 bases: TGTGCCAGCAGCGTGGGGAGTCAGGACGAGCAGTACTTC. It yields the protein CASSVGSQDEQYF. This chain joins TRBV11-2 and TRBJ2-7, with D tentatively TRBD2 (5 bases). There are 13 residues in the CDR3. Trimming stripped 5 bases from V and 5 bases from J, with 13 bases between. Germline V gene data show CDR1 as SGHAT and CDR2 as FQNNGV.

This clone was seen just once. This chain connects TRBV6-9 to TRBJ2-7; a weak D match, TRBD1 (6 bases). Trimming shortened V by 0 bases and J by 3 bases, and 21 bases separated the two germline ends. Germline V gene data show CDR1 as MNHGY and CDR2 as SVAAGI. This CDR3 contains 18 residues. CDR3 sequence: CASSYSGAFWQGGYEQYF. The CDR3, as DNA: TGTGCCAGCAGTTATTCGGGGGCTTTTTGGCAGGGCGGCTACGAGCAGTACTTC.

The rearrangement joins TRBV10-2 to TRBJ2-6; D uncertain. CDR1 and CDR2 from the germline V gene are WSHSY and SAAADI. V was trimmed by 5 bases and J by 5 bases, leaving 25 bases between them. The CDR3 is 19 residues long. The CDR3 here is CASSTTSTSNKSRANVLTF. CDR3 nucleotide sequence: TGCGCCAGCAGTACTACATCCACTTCTAACAAAAGTCGGGCCAACGTCCTGACTTTC.